The rows below give T cell receptor beta chains drawn from one sample of a study of cytomegalovirus exposure and HLA in healthy donors. Produced via immunoSEQ multiplex PCR; TCRdb's table is partial and in-frame only. The table records nearly 100,000 clones, around 77% of them present only once. Sequenced: PBMCs. The receptors were gathered from a woman aged 55 to 70 in good health and CMV-seropositive. Both conserved end residues are part of each CDR3. D genes are given only for firm matches. Size is omitted from some rows. Given values are once, few, many or a class for expanded clones.

clone_size j_call v_call d_call cdr3_aa cdr3_nt
few TRBJ2-3 TRBV10-1 - CASSELSSGTDTQYF TGCGCCAGCAGTGAGCTGTCAAGCGGCACAGATACGCAGTATTTT
- TRBJ1-5 TRBV5-6 - CASSLGARYNQPQHF TGTGCCAGCAGCTTGGGGGCCAGATACAATCAGCCCCAGCATTTT
- TRBJ1-5 TRBV23-1 - CASSQVERKRVDWRGNQPQHF TGCGCCAGCAGTCAAGTAGAGAGAAAACGGGTGGACTGGAGAGGGAATCAGCCCCAGCATTTT
- TRBJ2-5 TRBV5-1 - CASSIDRRETQYF TGCGCCAGCAGCATAGACAGAAGGGAGACCCAGTACTTC
- TRBJ2-7 TRBV11-2 - CASSHHRLEQYF TGTGCCAGCAGCCATCACAGGCTGGAGCAGTACTTC
- TRBJ2-5 TRBV9 TRBD2 CASSASGRPQETQYF TGTGCCAGCAGCGCTAGCGGGAGACCTCAAGAGACCCAGTACTTC
- TRBJ2-7 TRBV10-3 TRBD1 CAISLGQGDSYEQYF TGTGCCATCAGCTTGGGACAGGGGGACTCCTACGAGCAGTACTTC
many TRBJ1-3 TRBV5-5 - CASETEWGGSIHTIYF TGTGCCAGCGAAACGGAGTGGGGGGGCTCGATACACACCATATATTTT
- TRBJ1-3 TRBV27 - CASASAGSGNTIYF TGTGCCAGCGCTTCTGCGGGTAGTGGAAACACCATATATTTT
- TRBJ2-7 TRBV10-1 - CASSDGGGEQYF TGCGCCAGCAGTGATGGAGGGGGCGAGCAGTACTTC
- TRBJ1-4 TRBV28 - CASSSPQRATNEKLFF TGTGCCAGCAGTTCGCCTCAACGAGCAACTAATGAAAAACTGTTTTTT
- TRBJ1-5 TRBV29-1 - CSVGGGQQPQHF TGCAGCGTTGGGGGGGGCCAGCAGCCCCAGCATTTT
few TRBJ2-2 TRBV6-1 TRBD2 CASSGGLAGSTGELFF TGTGCCAGCAGTGGGGGACTAGCGGGTTCCACCGGGGAGCTGTTTTTT
- TRBJ2-1 TRBV5-1 - CASGSSMSSYNEQFF TGCGCCAGCGGCTCGAGCATGAGCTCCTACAATGAGCAGTTCTTC
- TRBJ2-1 TRBV7-6 TRBD2 CASSLEGAGGPSSYNEQFF TGTGCCAGCAGCTTAGAGGGAGCGGGAGGGCCGAGCTCCTACAATGAGCAGTTCTTC
- TRBJ2-3 TRBV30 TRBD1 CAWRYQGARDTQYF TGTGCCTGGAGATACCAGGGGGCGCGCGATACGCAGTATTTT
- TRBJ2-7 TRBV13 TRBD2 CASSLDARGGRSYEQYF TGTGCCAGCAGCTTGGACGCCCGCGGCGGGAGATCCTACGAGCAGTACTTC
- TRBJ2-1 TRBV4-2 TRBD2 CASSQTLAGGLNEQFF TGTGCCAGCAGCCAAACCCTAGCGGGAGGCCTCAATGAGCAGTTCTTC
few TRBJ1-3 TRBV7-2 - CASSLSGDTGNTIYF TGTGCCAGCAGCTTATCAGGGGACACTGGAAACACCATATATTTT
- TRBJ2-7 TRBV14 - CASSQWASSREQYF TGTGCCAGCAGCCAATGGGCCAGCTCCCGCGAGCAGTACTTC
- TRBJ1-2 TRBV12-5 - CASGLGTPQGLGYTF TGTGCTAGTGGTTTGGGAACACCTCAGGGACTTGGCTACACCTTC
few TRBJ1-2 TRBV6-1 - CASRNPLAPYGYTF TGTGCCAGCAGAAACCCTCTAGCCCCCTATGGCTACACCTTC
- TRBJ2-2 TRBV9 TRBD2 CASSLTSGTGELFF TGTGCCAGCAGCCTGACTAGCGGGACCGGGGAGCTGTTTTTT
- TRBJ2-1 TRBV5-1 TRBD2 CASSLISGSRYEQFF TGCGCCAGCAGCTTGATCAGCGGGAGTCGGTATGAGCAGTTCTTC
- TRBJ1-1 TRBV19 - CASSIGGGWTEAFF TGTGCCAGTAGTATAGGGGGGGGTTGGACTGAAGCTTTCTTT
few TRBJ2-7 TRBV6-5 TRBD2 CASSFGPSGYEQYF TGTGCCAGCAGTTTCGGGCCTAGCGGCTACGAGCAGTACTTC
- TRBJ1-4 TRBV11-2 - CASSLGPTGLGEKLFF TGTGCCAGCAGCTTAGGCCCCACAGGGCTAGGGGAAAAACTGTTTTTT
- TRBJ2-1 TRBV5-6 - CASSLRVTSYNEQFF TGTGCCAGCAGCCTCAGGGTCACCTCCTACAATGAGCAGTTCTTC
- TRBJ1-2 TRBV6-5 - CASSYARGAGSYTF TGTGCCAGCAGTTACGCGAGGGGAGCGGGAAGCTACACCTTC